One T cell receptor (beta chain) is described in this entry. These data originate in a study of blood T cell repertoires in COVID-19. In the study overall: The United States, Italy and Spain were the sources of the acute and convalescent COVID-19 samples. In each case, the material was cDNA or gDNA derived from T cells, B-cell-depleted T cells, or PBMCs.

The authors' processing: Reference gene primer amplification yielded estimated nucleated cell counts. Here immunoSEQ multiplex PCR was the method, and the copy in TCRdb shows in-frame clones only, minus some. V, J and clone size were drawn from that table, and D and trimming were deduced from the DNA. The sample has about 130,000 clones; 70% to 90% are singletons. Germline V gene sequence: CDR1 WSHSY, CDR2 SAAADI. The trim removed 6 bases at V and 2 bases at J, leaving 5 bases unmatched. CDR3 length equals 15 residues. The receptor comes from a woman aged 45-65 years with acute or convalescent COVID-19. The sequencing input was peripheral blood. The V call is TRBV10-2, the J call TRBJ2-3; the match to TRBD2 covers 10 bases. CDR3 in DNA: TGCGCCAGCAGGAGCGGGAGGGCCATCACAGATACGCAGTATTTT. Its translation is CASRSGRAITDTQYF.